This TCR beta chain was captured in a study of human T cells and chemical hapten exposure. At the level of the study: Patch tests applied 0.01% DPC to the upper back, read at 6 days. Cases of alopecia areata, totalis or universalis occurred in a predominantly female patient group.

Germline trimming cut 2 bases from V and 7 bases from J; bases unmatched to any gene: 7. The CDR3 length is 14 residues. Germline values: CDR1 SGDLS, CDR2 YYNGEE. Time point: patch test 1, 2 weeks after DPC sensitization. This sample's treatment: therapeutic diphenylcyclopropenone sensitization with weekly scalp DPC. TCRdb itself ran the RACE reads through MiXCR, one entry per CDR3 protein. The sample shows nearly 350,000 distinct CDR3 sequences, 6% to 8.5% of them seen only once. This clonotype was seen repeatedly, ten times or more. Sequenced material: whole blood, taken in connection with sensitization to the hapten diphenylcyclopropenone (DPC). The sequence came from a woman younger than 35 with alopecia areata. Some clones in this sample may be carry-over from other donors' samples. This chain joins TRBV9 and TRBJ1-2; 8 nucleotides agree with TRBD1. The CDR3 here is CASSVTGTGSGYTF. In DNA, the CDR3 is TGTGCCAGCAGCGTGACTGGGACAGGCTCTGGCTACACCTTC.